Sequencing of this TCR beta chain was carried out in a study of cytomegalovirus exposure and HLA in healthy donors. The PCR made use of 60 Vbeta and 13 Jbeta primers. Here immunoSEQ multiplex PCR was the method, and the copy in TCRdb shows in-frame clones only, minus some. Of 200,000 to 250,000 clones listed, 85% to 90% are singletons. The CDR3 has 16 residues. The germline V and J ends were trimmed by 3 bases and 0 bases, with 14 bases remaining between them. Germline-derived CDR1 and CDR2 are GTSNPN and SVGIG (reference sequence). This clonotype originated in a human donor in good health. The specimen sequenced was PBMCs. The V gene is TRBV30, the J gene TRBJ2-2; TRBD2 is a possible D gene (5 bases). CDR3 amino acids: CAWSETRTANTGELFF. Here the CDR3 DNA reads TGTGCCTGGAGCGAGACGAGGACTGCGAACACCGGGGAGCTGTTTTTT.